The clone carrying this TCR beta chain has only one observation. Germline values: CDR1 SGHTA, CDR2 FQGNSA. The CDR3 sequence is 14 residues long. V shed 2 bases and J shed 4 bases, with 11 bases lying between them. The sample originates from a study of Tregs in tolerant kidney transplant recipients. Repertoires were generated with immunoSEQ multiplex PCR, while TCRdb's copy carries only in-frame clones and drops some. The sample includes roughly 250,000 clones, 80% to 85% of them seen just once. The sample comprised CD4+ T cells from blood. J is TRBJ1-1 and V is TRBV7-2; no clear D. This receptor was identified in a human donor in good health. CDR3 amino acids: CASSLSSIPTEAFF. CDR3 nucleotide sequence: TGTGCCAGCAGCTTAAGTTCGATTCCCACTGAAGCTTTCTTT.